The 26 T cell receptor beta chains below were found in one sample sequenced in a study of blood T cell repertoires in COVID-19. Some clones are missing from TCRdb's copy, which holds only in-frame ones; the method was immunoSEQ multiplex PCR. The sample holds hundreds of thousands of clones, about 90% seen once. The sequencing input was peripheral blood. The source of these receptors is a woman aged 25 to 39 with COVID-19, enrolled during active disease.

V is TRBV5-6 and J is TRBJ2-2; D might be TRBD2 (6 bases). Germline loops: CDR1 SGHDT, CDR2 YYEEEE. This CDR3 is built from 13 residues. Trimming cost V 3 bases and J 4 bases, with 7 bases left between them. This CDR3 reads CASSWGVTGELFF. In DNA form, the CDR3 reads TGTGCCAGCAGCTGGGGGGTCACCGGGGAGCTGTTTTTT.

The V and J genes are TRBV24-1 and TRBJ1-2; 8 bases map to TRBD1. In germline, CDR1 is KGHDR, CDR2 SFDVKD. After removal of 3 bases from V and 4 bases from J, the junction contained 6 bases not matched to a gene. CDR3 length: 15 residues. In DNA form, the CDR3 reads TGTGCCACCAGTGATCCCAGGACAGGGCTCTATGGCTACACCTTC. It yields the protein CATSDPRTGLYGYTF.

This chain joins TRBV24-1 and TRBJ1-5; possibly TRBD1 for D (5 bases). Germline-derived CDR1 and CDR2 are KGHDR and SFDVKD. The CDR3 contains 17 residues. Trimming shortened V by 2 bases and J by 3 bases, and 16 bases separated the two germline ends. CDR3 amino acids: CATSDSRAGPNNQPQHF. The CDR3 DNA is TGTGCCACCAGTGATTCCCGGGCGGGGCCCAACAATCAGCCCCAGCATTTT.

The chain uses TRBV28 and TRBJ1-2, with 7 bases identical to TRBD1. The germline CDR1 and CDR2 sequences are MDHEN and SYDVKM. V shed 7 bases, J shed 2 bases, and the junction held 10 bases outside the gene matches. The CDR3 has 15 amino acids. The CDR3 is CASTGGTSSNYGYTF. In DNA, the CDR3 is TGTGCCAGCACAGGGGGAACCTCCTCAAACTATGGCTACACCTTC.

The chain employs TRBV12-5 and TRBJ1-2, with 9 bases lining up with TRBD1. V lost 6 bases and J lost 1; bases outside the gene matches: 6. Germline CDR1 is LGHNT and CDR2 is FRNRAP. The CDR3 covers 15 residues. The CDR3 DNA is TGTGCTAGTGGCCCTACGGGACAGGGTAACTATGGCTACACCTTC. It translates to CASGPTGQGNYGYTF.

The chain employs TRBV11-2 and TRBJ1-3; 8 positions agree with TRBD1. Germline values: CDR1 SGHAT, CDR2 FQNNGV. The junction had 7 bases not matched to a gene; V was cut back by 6 bases and J by 0 bases. The CDR3 totals 16 residues. The CDR3 DNA reads TGTGCCAGCAGATTTATCAGGGGGCCCTCTGGAAACACCATATATTTT. It is translated as CASRFIRGPSGNTIYF.

The V gene is TRBV19, the J gene TRBJ1-5; 8 bases are shared with TRBD1. Germline V gene lookup returns CDR1 LNHDA and CDR2 SQIVND (reference sequence). V shed 7 bases and J 0 bases; nucleotides not matched to a gene: 11. The CDR3 is 17 amino acids. DNA of the CDR3: TGTGCCAGTACTCCAGGACAGGGTTTTCTTAGCAATCAGCCCCAGCATTTT. As protein: CASTPGQGFLSNQPQHF. Combining the CDR3 with reference TRBV19 and TRBJ1-5 gives the whole variable domain DGGITQSPKYLFRKEGQNVTLSCEQNLNHDAMYWYRQDPGQGLRLIYYSQIVNDFQKGDIAEGYSVSREKKESFPLTVTSAQKNPTAFYLCASTPGQGFLSNQPQHFGDGTRLSIL.

V and J are TRBV28 and TRBJ1-3; 7 bases are a match to TRBD1. The V gene's germline CDR1 is MDHEN and CDR2 SYDVKM. The CDR3 consists of 16 residues. The V segment lost 5 bases and the J segment 0 bases; nucleotides outside the gene matches: 7. The CDR3 sequence is CASSIPTGYSGNTIYF. CDR3 in DNA: TGTGCCAGCAGTATTCCGACAGGGTACTCTGGAAACACCATATATTTT.

V usage is TRBV5-4 and J usage is TRBJ1-2, with 9 bases identical to TRBD1. Germline CDR1 is SGHNT and CDR2 is YYREEE (reference sequence). The CDR3 consists of 16 residues. The ends lost 3 bases at V and 4 bases at J; junction bases unmatched: 10. The CDR3 reads CASSWAHRGRVYGYTF. DNA of the CDR3: TGTGCCAGCAGCTGGGCCCACAGGGGGCGCGTCTATGGCTACACCTTC.

This clone was picked up a small number of times. This chain links TRBV28 with TRBJ2-7, with 9 bases fitting TRBD1. CDR3 length: 15 residues. Per germline, CDR1 MDHEN and CDR2 SYDVKM. Trimming took 5 bases from V and 3 from J; bases not matched to a gene: 8. The CDR3 bases are TGTGCCAGCAGTACCGGTGGGACAGGGAACTACGAGCAGTACTTC. This sequence encodes CASSTGGTGNYEQYF.

This chain connects TRBV6-4 to TRBJ1-1; no clear D gene. Per germline, CDR1 MRHNA and CDR2 SNTAGT. The CDR3 is 14 amino acids. The V gene lost 0 bases and the J gene lost 7 bases, with 12 bases spanning the gap. CDR3 bases: TGTGCCAGCAGTGACTCACCTGGAGGTGATGAAGCTTTCTTT. Protein: CASSDSPGGDEAFF.

This rearrangement joins TRBV7-2 to TRBJ1-6; a weak D match, TRBD1 (5 bases). The CDR3 has 16 amino acids. The V gene's germline CDR1 is SGHTA and CDR2 FQGNSA. Trimming took off 5 bases at V and 10 bases at J, with 21 bases between the two ends. Written as DNA, the CDR3 is TGTGCCAGCAGCCCCCGGGGTGGGGGGTCGGGATCACCCCTCCACTTT. It codes for CASSPRGGGSGSPLHF.

CDR3 DNA: TGTGCCAGCTCACCACTTGGGACAGGGGGCAATGAGCAGTTCTTC. Translation gives CASSPLGTGGNEQFF. The chain uses TRBV18 and TRBJ2-1, with 11 bases fitting TRBD1. Looked up from germline, CDR1 is KGHSH and CDR2 is LQKENI. The CDR3 contains 15 residues. V gave up 1 base and J gave up 6 bases; unmatched junction bases: 2.

The gene calls are TRBV3-1 (or the pseudogene TRBV3-2) and TRBJ2-7; weak D call: TRBD1 (5 bases). In germline, CDR1 is LGHDT, CDR2 YNNKEL (reference sequence). V was clipped by 2 bases and J by 0 bases, with 8 bases between them. This CDR3 has 14 residues. For the CDR3, the DNA is TGTGCCAGCAGCCAACAGACAGACTCCTACGAGCAGTACTTC. The encoded protein is CASSQQTDSYEQYF.

The chain couples TRBV3-1 (or the pseudogene TRBV3-2) to TRBJ1-4; D possibly corresponds to TRBD1 (6 bases). V shed 2 bases and J shed 5 bases, with 21 bases lying between them. The germline CDR1 and CDR2 sequences are LGHDT and YNNKEL (reference sequence). The CDR3 consists of 18 residues. The chain's CDR3 is CASSQLNLRGRVNEKLFF. CDR3 nucleotides: TGTGCCAGCAGCCAACTGAACCTCAGGGGACGGGTAAATGAAAAACTGTTTTTT.

The chain is built from TRBV11-3 and TRBJ2-5, with 10 nucleotides matching TRBD2. CDR3 length equals 18 residues. V was pared by 2 bases and J by 1 base, with 10 bases of the junction left unmatched. Germline CDR1 SGHNT, CDR2 YENEEA. CDR3 protein: CASSLPPPSGGTQETQYF. For the CDR3, the DNA is TGTGCCAGCAGCTTACCCCCCCCTAGCGGGGGAACCCAAGAGACCCAGTACTTC.

The chain recombines TRBV10-2 with TRBJ1-2, with D possibly TRBD1 on 6 matching bases. The CDR3 runs to 15 residues. Germline CDR1 reads WSHSY; CDR2 reads SAAADI. Trimming removed 7 bases from V and 4 bases from J, with 19 bases in between. Here the CDR3 reads CASIEGMGTSYGYTF. The DNA for the CDR3 is TGCGCCAGCATCGAAGGGATGGGGACATCCTATGGCTACACCTTC.

The genes are TRBV6-5 and TRBJ1-2; maybe TRBD1 (5 bases). The CDR3 covers 13 residues. V was pared by 6 bases and J by 5 bases, with 13 bases between. Germline values: CDR1 MNHEY, CDR2 SVGAGI. CDR3 in amino acids: CASSYRQMYGYTF. The CDR3 DNA reads TGTGCCAGCAGCTATCGACAGATGTATGGCTACACCTTC.

The chain carries TRBV11-2 and TRBJ2-5; 8 nucleotides match TRBD2. V lost 4 bases and J lost 7; bases outside the gene matches: 14. This CDR3 has 16 amino acids. Per germline, CDR1 SGHAT and CDR2 FQNNGV. CDR3 nucleotides: TGTGCCAGCAGCTACCCCGGCGGGGGGCCGGGGGGGACCCAGTACTTC. It is translated as CASSYPGGGPGGTQYF.

The chain uses TRBV7-9 and TRBJ2-7; TRBD2 matches at 7 bases. Per germline, CDR1 SEHNR and CDR2 FQNEAQ (reference sequence). The trim removed 4 bases at V and 3 bases at J, leaving 3 bases unmatched. This CDR3 is 13 amino acids long. For the CDR3, the DNA is TGTGCCAGCAGCTGGGGGGGTCGCTACGAGCAGTACTTC. Amino acid sequence: CASSWGGRYEQYF.

The chain couples TRBV6-2 or TRBV6-3 to TRBJ1-2; D not certain. The CDR3 has 17 amino acids. In germline, CDR1 is MNHEY, CDR2 SVGEGT. V was cut by 4 bases and J by 4 bases, with 22 bases left in between. The chain's CDR3 is CASSFFSGGRRSYGYTF. CDR3 nucleotides: TGTGCCAGCAGTTTCTTCTCGGGAGGGCGCCGATCCTATGGCTACACCTTC.

The chain links TRBV2 to TRBJ1-4; D remains ambiguous. V was pared by 0 bases and J by 8 bases, with 13 bases between. The germline V gene encodes CDR1 SNHLY and CDR2 FYNNEI. The CDR3 is 15 amino acids. CDR3 sequence reads: CASSEANLSGEKLFF. CDR3 nucleotides: TGTGCCAGCAGTGAAGCGAACCTATCGGGGGAAAAACTGTTTTTT.

The CDR3 DNA reads as TGTGCCAGTAGTATAGCCGGGACAGGGTGGCTACTCGACTATGGCTACACCTTC. This translates into CASSIAGTGWLLDYGYTF. V usage is TRBV19 and J usage is TRBJ1-2, with TRBD1 identical over 9 bases. After removal of 1 base from V and 3 bases from J, the junction contained 12 bases not matched to a gene. Looked up from germline, CDR1 is LNHDA and CDR2 is SQIVND (reference sequence). The CDR3 covers 18 residues.

V is TRBV3-1 (or the pseudogene TRBV3-2) and J is TRBJ2-1, with 14 bases aligning to TRBD2. In germline, CDR1 is LGHDT, CDR2 YNNKEL (reference sequence). The CDR3 totals 18 residues. V shed 1 base, J shed 1 base, and the junction held 3 bases outside the gene matches. This chain's CDR3 is CASSQATSGGVSYNEQFF. The CDR3 nucleotides are TGTGCCAGCAGCCAAGCGACTAGCGGGGGGGTATCCTACAATGAGCAGTTCTTC.

The rearrangement links TRBV3-1 (or the pseudogene TRBV3-2) to TRBJ1-4, with D tentatively TRBD1 (5 bases). The CDR3 is 16 residues long. The V end lost 2 bases, the J end lost 8 bases, and 18 bases lay between the germline ends. Per germline, CDR1 LGHDT and CDR2 YNNKEL (reference sequence). The CDR3, as DNA: TGTGCCAGCAGCCAAAACCGTGGGGGGATTGGGGAAAAACTGTTTTTT. Its protein is CASSQNRGGIGEKLFF.

The chain couples TRBV4-1 to TRBJ2-1; D might be TRBD1 (6 bases). Germline V gives CDR1 MGHRA, CDR2 YSYEKL. This CDR3 region has 16 residues. V lost 4 bases to trimming and J lost 5 bases, with 18 bases between them. The CDR3 bases are TGCGCCAGCAGCCGCCTCGTGTGGGGGCGGGACAATGAGCAGTTCTTC. Translation gives CASSRLVWGRDNEQFF.